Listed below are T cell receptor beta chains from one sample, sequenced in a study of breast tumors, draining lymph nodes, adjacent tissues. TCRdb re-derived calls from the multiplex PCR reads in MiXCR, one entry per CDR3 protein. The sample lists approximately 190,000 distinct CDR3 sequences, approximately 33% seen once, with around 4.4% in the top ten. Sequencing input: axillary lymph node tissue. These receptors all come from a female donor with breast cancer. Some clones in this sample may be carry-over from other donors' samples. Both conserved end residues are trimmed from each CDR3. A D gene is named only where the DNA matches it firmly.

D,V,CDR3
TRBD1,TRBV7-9,ASSGPGQGLETQY
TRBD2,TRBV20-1,SARTSGRVSTDTQY
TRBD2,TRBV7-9,ASSSPIAGNSTDTQY
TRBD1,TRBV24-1,ATSAPGQGDYGYT
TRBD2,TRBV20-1,SATTSGPHGQY
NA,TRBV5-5,ASSLDPLAGRNSPLH
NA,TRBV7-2,ASALRGRSRGTDTQY
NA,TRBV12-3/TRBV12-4,ASGSGEGYGYT
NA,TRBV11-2,ASSLKGLTDTQY
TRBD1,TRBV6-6,ASSNTGDFGDRRYGYT
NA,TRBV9,ASSAGVLDTGELF
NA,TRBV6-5,ASLRNTEAF
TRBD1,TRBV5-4,ASSLEGAYQETQY
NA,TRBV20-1,SARDPGGHYGYT
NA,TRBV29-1,SVAFSGNTIY
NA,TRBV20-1,SASPRGARAGETQY
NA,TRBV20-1,SAGLGGRGQETQY
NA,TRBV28,ASSLPRRGYEQY